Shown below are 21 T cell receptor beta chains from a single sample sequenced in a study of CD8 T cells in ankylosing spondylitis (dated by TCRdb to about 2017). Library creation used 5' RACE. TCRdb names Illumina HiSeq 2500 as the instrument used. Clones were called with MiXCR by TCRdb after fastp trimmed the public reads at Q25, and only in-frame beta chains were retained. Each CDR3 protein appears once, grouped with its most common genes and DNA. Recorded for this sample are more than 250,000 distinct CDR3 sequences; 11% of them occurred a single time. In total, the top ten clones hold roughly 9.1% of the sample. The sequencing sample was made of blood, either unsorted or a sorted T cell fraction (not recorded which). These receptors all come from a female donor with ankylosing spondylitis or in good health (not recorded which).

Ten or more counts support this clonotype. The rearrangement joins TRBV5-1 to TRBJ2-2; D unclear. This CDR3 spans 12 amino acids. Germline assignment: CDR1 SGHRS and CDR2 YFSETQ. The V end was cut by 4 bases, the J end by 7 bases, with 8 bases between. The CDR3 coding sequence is TGCGCCAGCAGCACCGAGTACGGGGAGCTGTTTTTT. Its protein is CASSTEYGELFF.

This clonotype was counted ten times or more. In DNA form, the CDR3 reads TGTGCCACCAGCAGGGGGGGGGTAGCCGGCACAGATACGCAGTATTTT. Translation: CATSRGGVAGTDTQYF. The chain employs TRBV15 and TRBJ2-3; 7 bases match TRBD2. Germline CDR1 LNHNV, CDR2 YYDKDF (reference sequence). CDR3 length: 16 amino acids. J lost 1 base, V lost 3 bases, and 7 bases had no gene match.

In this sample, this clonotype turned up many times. The CDR3 loop reads CASSLDLIAGVVNEQFF. Written as DNA, the CDR3 is TGTGCCAGCAGCTTAGATCTGATAGCGGGAGTAGTCAATGAGCAGTTCTTC. This rearrangement joins TRBV11-2 to TRBJ2-1; TRBD2 aligns across 9 bases. The germline CDR1 and CDR2 sequences are SGHAT and FQNNGV. The CDR3 consists of 17 residues. With 0 bases clipped from V and 6 bases from J, the junction kept 9 bases outside the gene matches. The full variable domain, completed using reference TRBV11-2 and TRBJ2-1, is EAGVAQSPRYKIIEKRQSVAFWCNPISGHATLYWYQQILGQGPKLLIQFQNNGVVDDSQLPKDRFSAERLKGVDSTLKIQPAKLEDSAVYLCASSLDLIAGVVNEQFFGPGTRLTVL.

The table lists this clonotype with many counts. The CDR3 DNA is TGTGCCAGCAGCGTAGCTACTGGGGGTGTCACTGAAGCTTTCTTT. It encodes CASSVATGGVTEAFF. This chain links TRBV9 with TRBJ1-1, with a weak D call TRBD1 (5 bases). The germline gives CDR1 SGDLS, CDR2 YYNGEE. There are 15 residues in the CDR3. V was clipped by 0 bases and J by 4 bases, with 13 bases between them.

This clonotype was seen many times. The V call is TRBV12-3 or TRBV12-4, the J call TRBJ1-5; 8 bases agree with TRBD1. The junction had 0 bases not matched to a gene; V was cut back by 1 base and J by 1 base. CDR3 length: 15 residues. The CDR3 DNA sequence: TGTGCCAGCAGTTTAGGGACAGGGAGCAATCAGCCCCAGCATTTT. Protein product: CASSLGTGSNQPQHF.

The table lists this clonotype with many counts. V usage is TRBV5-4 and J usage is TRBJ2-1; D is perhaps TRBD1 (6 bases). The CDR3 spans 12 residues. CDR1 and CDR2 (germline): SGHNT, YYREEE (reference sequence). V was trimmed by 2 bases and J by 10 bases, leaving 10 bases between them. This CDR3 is CASSLRGTEQFF. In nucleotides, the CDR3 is TGTGCCAGCAGCTTAAGGGGGACGGAGCAGTTCTTC.

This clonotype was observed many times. Here the CDR3 reads CSAPIRQGAFF. The CDR3 nucleotides read TGCAGTGCCCCCATCCGACAGGGGGCCTTCTTT. The chain joins TRBV20-1 to TRBJ1-1, with TRBD1 matching over 10 bases. Losses at the gene ends were 6 bases for V and 14 bases for J; bases not matched to a gene: 9. The germline CDR1 and CDR2 sequences are DFQATT and SNEGSKA (reference sequence). CDR3 length equals 11 residues.

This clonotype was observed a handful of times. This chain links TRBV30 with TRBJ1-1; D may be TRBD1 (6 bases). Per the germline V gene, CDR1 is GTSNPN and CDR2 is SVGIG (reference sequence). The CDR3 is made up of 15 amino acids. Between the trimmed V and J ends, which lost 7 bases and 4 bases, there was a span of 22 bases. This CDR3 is CAFTGHSLGGTEAFF. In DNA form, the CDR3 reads TGTGCCTTTACGGGACACTCCTTAGGTGGCACTGAAGCTTTCTTT. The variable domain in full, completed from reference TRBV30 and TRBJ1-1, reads SQTIHQWPATLVQPVGSPLSLECTVEGTSNPNLYWYRQAAGRGLQLLFYSVGIGQISSEVPQNLSASRPQDRQFILSSKKLLLSDSGFYLCAFTGHSLGGTEAFFGQGTRLTVV.

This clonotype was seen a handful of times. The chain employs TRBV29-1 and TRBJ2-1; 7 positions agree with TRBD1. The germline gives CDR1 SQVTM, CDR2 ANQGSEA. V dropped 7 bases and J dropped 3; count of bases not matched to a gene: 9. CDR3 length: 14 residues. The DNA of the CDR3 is TGCAGCGCTGGGAGACAGGGTAGCTACAATGAGCAGTTCTTC. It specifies CSAGRQGSYNEQFF.

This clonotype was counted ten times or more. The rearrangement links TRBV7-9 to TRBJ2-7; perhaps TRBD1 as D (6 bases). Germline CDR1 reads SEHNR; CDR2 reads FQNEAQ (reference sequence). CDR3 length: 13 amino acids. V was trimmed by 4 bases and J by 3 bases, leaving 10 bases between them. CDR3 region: CASSYSGDYEQYF. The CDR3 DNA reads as TGTGCCAGCAGCTATTCAGGGGACTACGAGCAGTACTTC. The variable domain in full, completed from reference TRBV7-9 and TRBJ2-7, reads DTGVSQNPRHKITKRGQNVTFRCDPISEHNRLYWYRQTLGQGPEFLTYFQNEAQLEKSRLLSDRFSAERPKGSFSTLEIQRTEQGDSAMYLCASSYSGDYEQYFGPGTRLTVT.

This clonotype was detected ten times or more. CDR3 amino acids: CASSLGPESYGYTF. The CDR3 DNA sequence: TGTGCCAGCAGCTTAGGGCCGGAAAGCTATGGCTACACCTTC. The V gene is TRBV7-2, the J gene TRBJ1-2; D gene unclear. CDR3 length: 14 amino acids. Trimming took 1 base from V and 4 from J, leaving 10 bases between them. The germline CDR1 and CDR2 sequences are SGHTA and FQGNSA.

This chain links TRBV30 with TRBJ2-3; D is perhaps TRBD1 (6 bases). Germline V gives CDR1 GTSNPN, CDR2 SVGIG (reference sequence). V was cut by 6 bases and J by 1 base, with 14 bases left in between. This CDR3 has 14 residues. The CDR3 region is CACLRDTRTDTQYF. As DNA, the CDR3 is TGTGCCTGCCTCCGGGACACTCGCACAGATACGCAGTATTTT.

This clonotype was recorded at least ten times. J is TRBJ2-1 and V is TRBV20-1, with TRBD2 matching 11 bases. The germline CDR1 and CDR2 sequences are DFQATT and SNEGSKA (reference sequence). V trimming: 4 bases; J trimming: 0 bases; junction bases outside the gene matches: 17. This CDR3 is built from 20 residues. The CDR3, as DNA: TGCAGTGCTAAGAATTTGCAGGGGGCTAGCGGGGGGAGCTCCTACAATGAGCAGTTCTTC. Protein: CSAKNLQGASGGSSYNEQFF.

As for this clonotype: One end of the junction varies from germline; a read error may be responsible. The CDR3: CASSLAGGPQSTDTQYF. In DNA, the CDR3 is TGTGCCAGCAGTCTAGCGGGAGGGCCCCAGAGCACAGATACGCAGTATTTT. This chain links TRBV12-3 or TRBV12-4 with TRBJ2-3, with 12 nucleotides matching TRBD2. The CDR3 is made up of 17 amino acids.

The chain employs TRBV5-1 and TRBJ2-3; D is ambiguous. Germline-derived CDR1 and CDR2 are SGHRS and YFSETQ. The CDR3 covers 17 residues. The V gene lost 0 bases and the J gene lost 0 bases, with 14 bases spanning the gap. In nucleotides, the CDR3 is TGCGCCAGCAGCTTGGATCCCGGCAGCCCTAGCACAGATACGCAGTATTTT. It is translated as CASSLDPGSPSTDTQYF.

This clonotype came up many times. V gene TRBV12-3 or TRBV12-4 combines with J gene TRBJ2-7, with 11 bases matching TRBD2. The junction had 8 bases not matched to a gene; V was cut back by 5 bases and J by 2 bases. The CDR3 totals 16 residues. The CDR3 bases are TGTGCCAGCAGTCCCCAGACTAGCGGGACTACCTACGAGCAGTACTTC. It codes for CASSPQTSGTTYEQYF.

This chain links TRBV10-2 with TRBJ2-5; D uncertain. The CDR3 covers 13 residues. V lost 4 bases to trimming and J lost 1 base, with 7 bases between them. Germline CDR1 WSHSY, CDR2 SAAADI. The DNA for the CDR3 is TGCGCCAGCAGTGGGAATACCCAAGAGACCCAGTACTTC. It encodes CASSGNTQETQYF.

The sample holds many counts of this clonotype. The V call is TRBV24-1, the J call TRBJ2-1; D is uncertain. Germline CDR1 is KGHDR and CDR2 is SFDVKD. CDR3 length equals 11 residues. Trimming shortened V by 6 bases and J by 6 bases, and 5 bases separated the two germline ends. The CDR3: CATSRTNEQFF. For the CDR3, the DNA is TGTGCCACCAGTCGGACCAATGAGCAGTTCTTC.

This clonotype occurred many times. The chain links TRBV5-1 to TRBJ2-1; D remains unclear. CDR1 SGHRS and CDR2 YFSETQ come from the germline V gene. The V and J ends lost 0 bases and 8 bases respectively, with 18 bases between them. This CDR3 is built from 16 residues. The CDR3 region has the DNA TGCGCCAGCAGCTTGGGTGAATTTGGCCTTGAGGATGAGCAGTTCTTC. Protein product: CASSLGEFGLEDEQFF.

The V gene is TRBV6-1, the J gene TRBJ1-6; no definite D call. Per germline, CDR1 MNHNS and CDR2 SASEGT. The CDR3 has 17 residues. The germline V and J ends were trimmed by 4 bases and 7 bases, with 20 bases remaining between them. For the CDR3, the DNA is TGTGCCAGCAGTGGCGGGCACAACCCGGGCAGAAATTCACCCCTCCACTTT. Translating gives CASSGGHNPGRNSPLHF.

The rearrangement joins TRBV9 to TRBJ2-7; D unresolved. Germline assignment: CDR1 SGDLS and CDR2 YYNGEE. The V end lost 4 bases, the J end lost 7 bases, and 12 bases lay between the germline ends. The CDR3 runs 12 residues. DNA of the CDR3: TGTGCCAGCAGCCCCGCGGTGGGGGAGCAGTACTTC. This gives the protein CASSPAVGEQYF.